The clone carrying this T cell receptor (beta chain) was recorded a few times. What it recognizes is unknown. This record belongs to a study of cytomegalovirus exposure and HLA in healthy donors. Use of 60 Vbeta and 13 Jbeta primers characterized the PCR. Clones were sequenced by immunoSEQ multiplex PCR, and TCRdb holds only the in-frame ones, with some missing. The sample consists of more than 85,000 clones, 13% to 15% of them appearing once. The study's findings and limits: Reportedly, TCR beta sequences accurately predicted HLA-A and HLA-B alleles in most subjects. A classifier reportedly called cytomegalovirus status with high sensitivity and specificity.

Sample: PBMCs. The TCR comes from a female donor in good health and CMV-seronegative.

The CDR3 region has the DNA TGTGCCAGCAGCCCAAGCGGGGATAACACCGGGGAGCTGTTTTTT. Its translation: CASSPSGDNTGELFF. The J gene is TRBJ2-2, the V gene TRBV11-3; 7 nucleotides align to TRBD2. V was clipped by 5 bases and J by 2 bases; unmatched bases: 5. The CDR3 has 15 residues. Germline V gene lookup returns CDR1 SGHNT and CDR2 YENEEA.